The present T cell receptor (beta chain) was sequenced within a study of beta chain features in type 1 diabetes. Each population that was sorted was more than 98% pure. Whole-study results and caveats: Cells carrying high TCR expression could end up over-represented when cDNA is sequenced.

A word on this clone: Its antigen is still unknown.

The entirety of the isolated RNA underwent reverse transcription, so expressed TCRB transcripts were sequenced. Sequencing of naive, central memory and regulatory T cell samples gave an average of about 3.9 million reads. This table comes from immunoSEQ multiplex PCR, and its TCRdb copy is limited to in-frame clones, with some not included. The profile shows 850,000 to 900,000 clones, 15% to 20% of them singletons. The V and J ends lost 1 base and 5 bases respectively, with 8 bases between them. CDR3 size: 13 residues. Per germline, CDR1 SGHTA and CDR2 FQGNSA. J is TRBJ2-5 and V is TRBV7-2; D gene unclear. The TCR was taken from a woman in her late teens or twenties in good health. The sample was naive CD4+ T cells from blood. The CDR3 sequence is CASSLGALETQYF. DNA of the CDR3: TGTGCCAGCAGCTTAGGAGCCCTGGAGACCCAGTACTTC.